Detailed here is one TCR beta chain. What it recognizes is unknown. The source of the sample is a study of vaccination and CD4 T cells after COVID-19. Deletions cut 4 bases from V and 4 bases from J, with 12 bases between. The germline V gene has CDR1 SGHRS and CDR2 YFSETQ. The CDR3 extends over 14 amino acids. Cultured CD4+ T-cell DNA underwent Oncomine TCR Beta short-read sequencing. TCRdb reanalysed the PCR reads using MiXCR and keeps one entry per CDR3 protein. The data show under 20,000 distinct CDR3 sequences, with 45% to 50% seen just once and about 13% held by the top ten. Treatment meaning: approximately nine-day PBMC culture with coronavirus spike peptide pools or control peptides (ViraFEST assay).

Material: cultured CD4+ T cells from blood. V usage is TRBV5-1 and J usage is TRBJ1-5; D is ambiguous. The source is a human donor with COVID-19. The CDR3 reads CASSRSGPNQPQHF. The CDR3, as DNA: TGCGCCAGCAGCCGGTCCGGGCCTAATCAGCCCCAGCATTTT.